In this sample, the clone carrying this T cell receptor beta chain turned up a few times. The CDR3 loop spans 16 amino acids. V lost 0 bases to trimming and J lost 4 bases, with 13 bases between them. The sample belongs to a study of blood T cells in healthy people across ages. A sample-barcoded 5' primer and a J-beta primer mix were used in a second PCR of about 7 to 12 cycles. TCRdb itself ran the 5' RACE reads through MiXCR, one entry per CDR3 protein. Counted here are approximately 1.5 million distinct CDR3 sequences, around 40% occurring once; the ten biggest clones make up approximately 4.1%. This clonotype originated in a woman between 18 and 29 years old in good health. V usage is TRBV12-3 or TRBV12-4 and J usage is TRBJ1-5; D remains unclear. Sequencing was carried out using blood. This CDR3 reads CASSLAHISGNQPQHF. CDR3 nucleotide sequence: TGTGCCAGCAGTTTAGCGCACATCTCTGGGAATCAGCCCCAGCATTTT.